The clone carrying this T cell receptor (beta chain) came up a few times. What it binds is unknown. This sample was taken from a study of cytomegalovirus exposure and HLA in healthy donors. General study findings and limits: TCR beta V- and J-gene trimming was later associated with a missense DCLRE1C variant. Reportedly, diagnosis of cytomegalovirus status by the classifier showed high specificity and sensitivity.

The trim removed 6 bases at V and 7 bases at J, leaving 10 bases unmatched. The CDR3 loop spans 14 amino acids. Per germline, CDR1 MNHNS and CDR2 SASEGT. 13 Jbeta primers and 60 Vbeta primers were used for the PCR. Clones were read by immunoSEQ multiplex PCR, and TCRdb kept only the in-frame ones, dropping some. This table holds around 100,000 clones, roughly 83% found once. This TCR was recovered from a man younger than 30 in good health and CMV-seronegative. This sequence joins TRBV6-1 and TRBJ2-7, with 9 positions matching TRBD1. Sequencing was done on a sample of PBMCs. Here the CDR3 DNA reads TGTGCCAGCAGCTACGGGACAGGGAAGAGGGAGCAGTACTTC. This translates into CASSYGTGKREQYF.